The T cell receptor (beta chain) described here comes from a study of technical replicates of blood from a handful of donors. V lost 8 bases and J lost 7, with 21 bases in between. The CDR3 runs to 16 residues. Germline V gene data show CDR1 as PRHDT and CDR2 as FYEKMQ (reference sequence). TCRdb's table, derived via immunoSEQ multiplex PCR, lists solely in-frame clones and lacks some. This table has about 73,000 clones, roughly 93% appearing once. This chain joins TRBV13 and TRBJ1-6; no firm D call. The sample comprised T cells isolated from PBMCs. The source is a human donor in good health. CDR3 sequence (DNA): TGTGCCAGCGGTAACGGGGTATCGGGCGAAAATTCACCCCTCCACTTT. It specifies CASGNGVSGENSPLHF.